The 29 T cell receptor beta chains presented below share a single source sample, sequenced in a study of OX40 agonist ivuxolimab in advanced cancers. Sequencing was performed with immunoSEQ multiplex PCR; in TCRdb, only in-frame clones are kept and a portion is missing. The data show tens of thousands of clones, with around 94% seen just once and roughly 2.6% held by the top ten. Sample: CD4+ or CD8+ T cells sorted from blood, taken in a trial of the OX40 agonist ivuxolimab. These receptors all stem from an adult with an advanced solid tumor such as melanoma, head and neck, liver or kidney cancer.

The gene calls are TRBV9 and TRBJ2-2, with 7 bases fitting TRBD1. The length of the CDR3 is 16 residues. V dropped 1 base and J dropped 2; count of bases not matched to a gene: 5. Looked up from germline, CDR1 is SGDLS and CDR2 is YYNGEE. The DNA of the CDR3 is TGTGCCAGCAGCGTATGGGACAGCCTAAACACCGGGGAGCTGTTTTTT. It specifies CASSVWDSLNTGELFF.

As DNA, the CDR3 is TGTGCTAGTGGTTTGGGGACTTCCTATGGCTACACCTTC. It translates to CASGLGTSYGYTF. The J gene is TRBJ1-2, the V gene TRBV12-5, with D unclear. CDR3 length: 13 amino acids. V lost 1 base and J lost 4, with 7 bases in between. Germline assignment: CDR1 LGHNT and CDR2 FRNRAP. Combining the CDR3 with reference TRBV12-5 and TRBJ1-2 gives the whole variable domain DARVTQTPRHKVTEMGQEVTMRCQPILGHNTVFWYRQTMMQGLELLAYFRNRAPLDDSGMPKDRFSAEMPDATLATLKIQPSEPRDSAVYFCASGLGTSYGYTFGSGTRLTVV.

This sequence joins TRBV4-1 and TRBJ2-5; no firm D call. The V end lost 1 base, the J end lost 1 base, and 16 bases lay between the germline ends. The CDR3 sequence is 17 residues long. CDR1 MGHRA and CDR2 YSYEKL come from the germline V gene. The CDR3 is CASSQALSSNPQETQYF. In DNA form, the CDR3 reads TGCGCCAGCAGCCAAGCGCTGAGCAGCAACCCCCAAGAGACCCAGTACTTC.

This chain links TRBV10-3 with TRBJ1-4; TRBD1 agrees at 9 bases. The CDR3 length is 17 residues. Germline values: CDR1 ENHRY, CDR2 SYGVKD. J lost 8 bases, V lost 2 bases, and 12 bases had no gene match. The CDR3 here is CAISELGQGGGYEKLFF. CDR3 coding DNA: TGTGCCATCAGTGAGCTGGGACAGGGAGGCGGGTACGAAAAACTGTTTTTT.

The CDR3 DNA sequence: TGTGCCAGCAGCCCTTACAGGGGATCGAACACTGAAGCTTTCTTT. This sequence encodes CASSPYRGSNTEAFF. The V and J genes are TRBV11-2 and TRBJ1-1; 7 nucleotides line up with TRBD1. The CDR3 is 15 amino acids. Per the germline V gene, CDR1 is SGHAT and CDR2 is FQNNGV. The J segment lost 1 base and the V segment lost 5 bases, leaving 7 bases of the junction unmatched.

CDR3 sequence: CASSQVGGGARETQYF. The CDR3 nucleotides read TGTGCCAGCAGCCAAGTCGGCGGGGGGGCGCGGGAGACCCAGTACTTC. The chain recombines TRBV14 with TRBJ2-5, with TRBD2 matching over 9 bases. CDR3 size: 16 residues. Looked up from germline, CDR1 is SGHDN and CDR2 is FVKESK. After removal of 1 base from V and 5 bases from J, the junction contained 8 bases not matched to a gene.

CDR3 sequence: CSVLGWAHRDRDKNIQYF. As DNA, the CDR3 is TGCAGCGTATTGGGATGGGCCCATAGGGACAGGGACAAAAACATTCAGTACTTC. The chain uses TRBV29-1 and TRBJ2-4, with 9 bases identical to TRBD1. CDR1 SQVTM and CDR2 ANQGSEA come from the germline V gene. CDR3 size: 18 residues. Trimming removed 6 bases from V and 3 bases from J; junction bases left unmatched: 18. Using reference TRBV29-1 and TRBJ2-4 for the parts outside the CDR3, the full variable domain is SAVISQKPSRDICQRGTSLTIQCQVDSQVTMMFWYRQQPGQSLTLIATANQGSEATYESGFVIDKFPISRPNLTFSTLTVSNMSPEDSSIYLCSVLGWAHRDRDKNIQYFGAGTRLSVL.

The chain links TRBV4-3 to TRBJ1-2; D is unclear. CDR1 and CDR2 from the germline V gene are LGHNA and YSLEER. V lost 0 bases to trimming and J lost 8 bases, with 10 bases between them. This CDR3 comprises 13 residues. CDR3 loop: CASSQETLWGYTF. Here the CDR3 DNA reads TGCGCCAGCAGCCAAGAGACATTGTGGGGCTACACCTTC.

V gene TRBV4-1 combines with J gene TRBJ2-7; D possibly corresponds to TRBD2 (7 bases). The CDR3 length is 16 residues. Germline values: CDR1 MGHRA, CDR2 YSYEKL. The ends were cut back, 0 bases at V and 2 bases at J, with 14 bases in the middle. This CDR3 reads CASSQEVQGGTYEQYF. DNA of the CDR3: TGCGCCAGCAGCCAAGAGGTACAGGGAGGGACCTACGAGCAGTACTTC.

The genes are TRBV28 and TRBJ2-5, with D possibly TRBD2 on 6 matching bases. The CDR3 is made up of 15 amino acids. V shed 1 base and J shed 1 base, with 10 bases lying between them. Germline values: CDR1 MDHEN, CDR2 SYDVKM. The CDR3 here is CASSLSAGIQETQYF. The DNA for the CDR3 is TGTGCCAGCAGTTTATCGGCGGGGATCCAAGAGACCCAGTACTTC.

The chain combines TRBV7-9 with TRBJ1-5; TRBD1 matches at 8 bases. The CDR3 loop spans 14 amino acids. Per the germline V gene, CDR1 is SEHNR and CDR2 is FQNEAQ (reference sequence). The junction had 4 bases not matched to a gene; V was cut back by 5 bases and J by 4 bases. In nucleotides, the CDR3 is TGTGCCAGCAGCGGGACAGGAAGGAATCAGCCCCAGCATTTT. Residues: CASSGTGRNQPQHF.

CDR3 sequence reads: CASSPDYNEQFF. DNA of the CDR3: TGTGCCAGCAGCCCGGACTACAATGAGCAGTTCTTC. The chain couples TRBV5-4 to TRBJ2-1, with no clear D. Deletions cut 4 bases from V and 3 bases from J, with 5 bases between. The germline CDR1 and CDR2 sequences are SGHNT and YYREEE (reference sequence). The length of the CDR3 is 12 residues.

The chain joins TRBV7-3 to TRBJ2-2; 11 bases align to TRBD2. This CDR3 has 18 residues. The germline gives CDR1 SGHTA, CDR2 FQGTGA. The V segment lost 1 base and the J segment 10 bases; nucleotides outside the gene matches: 14. The chain's CDR3 is CASSLRSPVAGGQAELFF. The CDR3 bases are TGTGCCAGCAGCTTAAGGTCCCCCGTAGCGGGGGGGCAGGCGGAGCTGTTTTTT.

This clone was counted a single time. This sequence joins TRBV10-1 and TRBJ2-1; 11 bases fit TRBD2. CDR3 length: 14 residues. From germline, CDR1 is WNHNN and CDR2 SYGVQD (reference sequence). The J segment lost 13 bases and the V segment lost 5 bases, leaving 10 bases of the junction unmatched. CDR3 region: CASSPASGGPTQFF. DNA for the CDR3: TGCGCCAGCAGTCCCGCTAGCGGGGGGCCTACACAGTTCTTC.

The chain carries TRBV7-9 and TRBJ2-1; 7 nucleotides match TRBD2. The V gene end was trimmed by 5 bases and the J gene end by 2 bases; junction bases not matched to a gene: 9. This CDR3 has 16 residues. Germline V gene data show CDR1 as SEHNR and CDR2 as FQNEAQ (reference sequence). CDR3 in DNA: TGTGCCAGCAGCCGAAGGGTGACTAGCACCTACAATGAGCAGTTCTTC. Encoded protein: CASSRRVTSTYNEQFF.

The chain employs TRBV19 and TRBJ2-1; perhaps TRBD1 as D (6 bases). Germline V gives CDR1 LNHDA, CDR2 SQIVND (reference sequence). Between the trimmed V and J ends, which lost 5 bases and 15 bases, there was a span of 17 bases. This CDR3 comprises 12 residues. CDR3 loop: CASSSPRGQRFF. The DNA for the CDR3 is TGTGCCAGTAGTTCTCCTCGAGGACAGCGGTTCTTC.

This clone was recorded once. The chain has TRBV18 and TRBJ1-4; D ambiguous. The CDR3 is 15 residues long. Germline loops: CDR1 KGHSH, CDR2 LQKENI. Trimming removed 7 bases from V and 8 bases from J, with 20 bases in between. The CDR3 loop is CASFAGVRTGEKLFF. CDR3 DNA sequence: TGTGCCAGCTTCGCCGGAGTCCGGACGGGGGAAAAACTGTTTTTT. Variable domain in full (rest from reference TRBV18 and TRBJ1-4): NAGVMQNPRHLVRRRGQEARLRCSPMKGHSHVYWYRQLPEEGLKFMVYLQKENIIDESGMPKERFSAEFPKEGPSILRIQQVVRGDSAAYFCASFAGVRTGEKLFFGSGTQLSVL.

The chain couples TRBV19 to TRBJ2-3, with a weak D call TRBD2 (5 bases). Germline V gene lookup returns CDR1 LNHDA and CDR2 SQIVND (reference sequence). The CDR3 loop spans 14 amino acids. The V end lost 5 bases, the J end lost 4 bases, and 13 bases lay between the germline ends. The CDR3 sequence: CASSPREGSDTQYF. The CDR3 DNA reads as TGTGCCAGTAGTCCCCGGGAAGGGTCAGATACGCAGTATTTT.

As for this clone: The DNA is omitted, as the CDR3 cannot be located on it reliably, and the CDR3 follows TCRdb's listing. V usage is TRBV13 and J usage is TRBJ2-1; the listed D gene, TRBD1, was not tested against the DNA. Counting both end residues, the CDR3 totals 16 amino acids. In germline, CDR1 is PRHDT, CDR2 FYEKMQ (reference sequence). The CDR3 region is CASSFGPGQAYNEQFF.

This rearrangement joins TRBV29-1 to TRBJ2-1; D might be TRBD1 (6 bases). Germline V gives CDR1 SQVTM, CDR2 ANQGSEA. V was pared by 3 bases and J by 3 bases, with 9 bases between. The CDR3 totals 13 residues. CDR3 region: CSVDPRGYNEQFF. The CDR3 region has the DNA TGCAGCGTTGATCCCAGGGGCTACAATGAGCAGTTCTTC.

V is TRBV27 and J is TRBJ2-7, with D possibly being TRBD1 (7 bases). The CDR3 length is 16 residues. Germline CDR1 MNHEY, CDR2 SMNVEV (reference sequence). Trimming pared 3 bases from V and 5 bases from J, leaving 20 bases between. CDR3 coding DNA: TGTGCCAGCAGTTTGGGTGTGCGGGGACAGAGCGACGAGCAGTACTTC. Protein sequence: CASSLGVRGQSDEQYF.

The chain has TRBV5-4 and TRBJ2-7, with 14 bases aligning to TRBD2. The CDR3 consists of 17 residues. Trimming cost V 0 bases and J 6 bases; bases outside gene matches: 8. Germline lookup yields CDR1 SGHNT and CDR2 YYREEE (reference sequence). This CDR3 reads CASSLEGTSGSLLEQYF. CDR3 bases: TGTGCCAGCAGCTTGGAAGGGACTAGCGGGAGTTTGCTCGAGCAGTACTTC.

This sequence joins TRBV7-2 and TRBJ2-1; D is possibly TRBD2 (6 bases). From germline, CDR1 is SGHTA and CDR2 FQGNSA. V was trimmed by 5 bases and J by 1 base, leaving 12 bases between them. CDR3 length equals 15 residues. CDR3 region: CASSPRGTSYNEQFF. In DNA form, the CDR3 reads TGTGCCAGCAGCCCCCGCGGGACGTCCTACAATGAGCAGTTCTTC.

The chain joins TRBV2 to TRBJ1-5; weak D call: TRBD1 (5 bases). This CDR3 is built from 15 residues. Germline assignment: CDR1 SNHLY and CDR2 FYNNEI. V was shortened by 6 bases and J by 1 base, with 13 bases between the two germline ends. The CDR3: CASSEGIGSNQPQHF. The CDR3 DNA follows: TGTGCCAGCAGCGAGGGGATTGGAAGCAATCAGCCCCAGCATTTT.

V is TRBV14 and J is TRBJ2-7; D is possibly TRBD1 (6 bases). Trimming removed 1 base at V and 2 bases at J, with 18 bases between. Germline CDR1 and CDR2: SGHDN and FVKESK. There are 17 residues in the CDR3. DNA of the CDR3: TGTGCCAGCAGCCAAGGCCACAGGGAAGCCTACCCCTACGAGCAGTACTTC. This codes for CASSQGHREAYPYEQYF.

The CDR3 bases are TGCGCCAGCAGCCACGGACAGGATGTCTATGGCTACACCTTC. This gives the protein CASSHGQDVYGYTF. The genes are TRBV4-1 and TRBJ1-2; 7 bases align to TRBD1. Germline V gene lookup returns CDR1 MGHRA and CDR2 YSYEKL. This CDR3 has 14 residues. Trimming at V came to 3 bases and at J to 4 bases, leaving 5 bases not matched to a gene.

The chain combines TRBV4-1 with TRBJ2-6; the D is unclear. Germline V gene data show CDR1 as MGHRA and CDR2 as YSYEKL. There are 15 residues in the CDR3. Trimming took 4 bases from V and 2 from J, leaving 9 bases between them. In DNA form, the CDR3 reads TGCGCCAGCAGCCGTCTCCTTGCTGGGGCCAACGTCCTGACTTTC. Its protein product is CASSRLLAGANVLTF.

The chain recombines TRBV6-6 with TRBJ2-1, with TRBD2 matching over 13 bases. This CDR3 has 15 residues. V shed 6 bases and J 6 bases; nucleotides not matched to a gene: 5. From germline, CDR1 is MNHNY and CDR2 SVGAGI (reference sequence). The CDR3 is CASRRTSGGGNEQFF. The DNA of the CDR3 is TGTGCCAGCAGACGGACTAGCGGGGGAGGCAATGAGCAGTTCTTC.

The V gene is TRBV27, the J gene TRBJ1-2, with unresolved D. The CDR3 covers 14 residues. V shed 4 bases and J shed 0 bases, with 9 bases lying between them. Germline lookup yields CDR1 MNHEY and CDR2 SMNVEV (reference sequence). The CDR3 here is CASSSKGSNYGYTF. In DNA, the CDR3 is TGTGCCAGCAGTTCAAAGGGCTCTAACTATGGCTACACCTTC.